This TCR beta chain was captured in a study of neurological immune-mediated disorders. Study-wide findings and caveats: The repertoires of 18 of 34 multiple sclerosis patients were placed by phylogenetic grouping in a single related-CDR3 cluster, which may be a signature. No link was found between any clinical or MRI feature and the multiple sclerosis repertoire cluster.

The CDR3 contains 14 residues. V lost 6 bases to trimming and J lost 1 base; unmatched junction nucleotides: 4. Germline values: CDR1 LGHDT, CDR2 YNNKEL (reference sequence). This clonotype was detected many times. Its antigen is unidentified. It was by 5'RACE with 10-nucleotide random UMIs that the cDNA was made. TCRdb processed the 5' RACE reads anew with MiXCR; each CDR3 protein has one entry. The sample includes about 46,000 distinct CDR3 sequences, around 4% seen only once; the top ten take 5.7%. From 2 million PBMCs stored at -80 C, the unsorted libraries were generated. Input material: PBMCs. The chain has TRBV3-1 and TRBJ2-7; 9 bases map to TRBD1. This TCR was sampled from a woman in her fifties or sixties with multiple sclerosis. CDR3 sequence (DNA): TGTGCCAGCAGTCAGGACAGGGGTTCCTACGAGCAGTACTTC. Translated: CASSQDRGSYEQYF.